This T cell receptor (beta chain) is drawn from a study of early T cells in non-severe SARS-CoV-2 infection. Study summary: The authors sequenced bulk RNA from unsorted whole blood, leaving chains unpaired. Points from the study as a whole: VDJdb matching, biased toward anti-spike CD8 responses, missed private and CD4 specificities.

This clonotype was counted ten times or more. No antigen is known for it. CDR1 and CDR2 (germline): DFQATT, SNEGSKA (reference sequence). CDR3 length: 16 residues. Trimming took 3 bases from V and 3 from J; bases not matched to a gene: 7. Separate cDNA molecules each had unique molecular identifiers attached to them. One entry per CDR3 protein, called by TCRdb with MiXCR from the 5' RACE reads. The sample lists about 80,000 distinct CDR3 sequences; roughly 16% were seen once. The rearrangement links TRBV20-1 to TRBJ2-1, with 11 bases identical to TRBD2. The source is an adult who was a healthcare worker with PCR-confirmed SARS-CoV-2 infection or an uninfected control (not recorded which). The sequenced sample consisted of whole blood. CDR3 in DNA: TGCAGTGCTAGCCCACCCGGGACTAGCGGCTACAATGAGCAGTTCTTC. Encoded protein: CSASPPGTSGYNEQFF.